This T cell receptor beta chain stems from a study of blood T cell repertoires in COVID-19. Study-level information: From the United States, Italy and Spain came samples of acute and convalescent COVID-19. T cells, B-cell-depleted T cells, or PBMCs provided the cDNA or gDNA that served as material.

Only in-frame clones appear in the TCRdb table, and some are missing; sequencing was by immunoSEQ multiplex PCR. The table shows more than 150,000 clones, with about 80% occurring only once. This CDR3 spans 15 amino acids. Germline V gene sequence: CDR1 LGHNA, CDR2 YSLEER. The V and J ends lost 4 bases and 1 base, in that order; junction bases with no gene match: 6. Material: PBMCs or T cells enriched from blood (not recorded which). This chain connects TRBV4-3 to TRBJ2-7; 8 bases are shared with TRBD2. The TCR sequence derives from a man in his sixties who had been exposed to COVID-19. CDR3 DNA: TGCGCCAGCAGCCGTTCGGCGGGGGGATCCTACGAGCAGTACTTC. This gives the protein CASSRSAGGSYEQYF.